The 3 T cell receptor beta chains below come from one sample, sequenced in a study of cytomegalovirus exposure and HLA in healthy donors. This PCR relied on a set of 60 Vbeta primers and 13 Jbeta primers. Assay used: immunoSEQ multiplex PCR; TCRdb lists only in-frame clones, some missing. In the table there are approximately 290,000 clones, about four fifths of which are singletons. Specimen: PBMCs. All receptors come from a girl aged 2-10 years in good health and CMV-seronegative.

V and J are TRBV6-6 and TRBJ1-5; D is uncertain. The CDR3 has 16 residues. Germline loops: CDR1 MNHNY, CDR2 SVGAGI (reference sequence). Trimming left V 5 bases short and J 0 bases short, with 14 bases between. Written as DNA, the CDR3 is TGTGCCAGCAGTGGTCCCGGACTTGATAGCAATCAGCCCCAGCATTTT. Its translation: CASSGPGLDSNQPQHF.

V gene TRBV7-6 combines with J gene TRBJ1-1; D perhaps matches TRBD1 (5 bases). CDR3 length equals 13 residues. Germline V CDR1 and CDR2: SGHVS, FNYEAQ. Trimming took off 4 bases at V and 8 bases at J, with 14 bases between the two ends. The CDR3 spells CASSSRFRGEAFF. CDR3 DNA sequence: TGTGCCAGCAGCTCACGATTTCGGGGGGAAGCTTTCTTT.

The gene calls are TRBV10-3 and TRBJ1-2; TRBD1 agrees at 9 bases. CDR3 length: 15 amino acids. CDR1 is ENHRY and CDR2 is SYGVKD in the germline V gene. Trimming removed 4 bases from V and 6 bases from J; junction bases left unmatched: 9. CDR3 residues: CAISGGKRTGDGYTF. The CDR3 DNA reads as TGTGCCATCAGTGGGGGTAAACGGACAGGGGATGGCTACACCTTC.